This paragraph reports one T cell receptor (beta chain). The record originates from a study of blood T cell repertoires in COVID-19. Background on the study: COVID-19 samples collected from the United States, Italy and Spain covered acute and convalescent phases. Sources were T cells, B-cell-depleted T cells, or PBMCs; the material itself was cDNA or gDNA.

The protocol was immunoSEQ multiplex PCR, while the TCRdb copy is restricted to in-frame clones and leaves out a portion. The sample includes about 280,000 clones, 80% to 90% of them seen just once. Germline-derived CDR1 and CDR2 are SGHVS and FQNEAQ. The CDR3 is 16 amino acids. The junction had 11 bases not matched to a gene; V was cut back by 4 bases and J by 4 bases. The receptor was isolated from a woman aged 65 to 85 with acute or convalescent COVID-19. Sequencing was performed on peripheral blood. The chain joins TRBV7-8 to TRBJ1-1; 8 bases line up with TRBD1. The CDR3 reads CASSSRTGKKVTEAFF. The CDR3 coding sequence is TGTGCCAGCAGCTCACGGACAGGGAAGAAGGTCACTGAAGCTTTCTTT.